The clone carrying this TCR beta chain was observed a handful of times. Its target is unknown. This sample was included in a study of CD8 T cells in ankylosing spondylitis. Library preparation for TCR beta used quantitative 5'-RACE with molecular barcodes. TCRdb independently ran MiXCR on the 5' RACE reads; one entry per CDR3 protein. The sample lists roughly 450,000 distinct CDR3 sequences, roughly 25% seen once, with under 0.9% in the top ten. Broader study findings: Reactive arthritis synovial fluid and blood previously showed some of these motif variants. Disease-associated clonotypes exhibited CD8+ identity and were relatively infrequent in peripheral blood. Reportedly, significant enrichment of disease-linked clones occurred in matched ankylosing spondylitis synovial fluid. Seven to nine highly homologous variants made up a TCR beta motif, and this motif appeared characteristic of ankylosing spondylitis blood.

Germline CDR1 reads SGHNT; CDR2 reads YENEEA. The germline V and J ends were trimmed by 1 base and 0 bases, with 7 bases remaining between them. The CDR3 has 15 residues. This receptor was identified in a male donor with ankylosing spondylitis. Source material: blood, either unsorted or a sorted T cell fraction (not recorded which). V gene TRBV11-3 combines with J gene TRBJ2-1; D unresolved. For the CDR3, the DNA is TGTGCCAGCAGCTTAGTTCCCCCCTCCTACAATGAGCAGTTCTTC. Residues: CASSLVPPSYNEQFF.